This T cell receptor beta chain was identified during a study of blood T cell repertoires in COVID-19. For the study at large: Whether acute or convalescent, the COVID-19 samples came from the United States, Italy and Spain.

Germline-derived CDR1 and CDR2 are LNHDA and SQIVND (reference sequence). V was shortened by 7 bases and J by 5 bases, with 10 bases between the two germline ends. This CDR3 comprises 12 residues. As handled by the study authors: Estimates of nucleated cell counts were drawn from the amplification of reference gene primers. TCRdb's copy holds only in-frame clones and misses some; the assay was immunoSEQ multiplex PCR. The DNA was the basis for D and trimming; V, J and clone size are from that table. Here the sample spans some 99,000 clones, 70% to 90% being singletons. Material for sequencing was peripheral blood. This receptor was obtained from a human donor in a cohort sampled during active COVID-19. The chain couples TRBV19 to TRBJ2-3; D is possibly TRBD2 (5 bases). Written as DNA, the CDR3 is TGTGCCAGTACCTCACGGGGAGATACGCAGTATTTT. Translated, it gives CASTSRGDTQYF.